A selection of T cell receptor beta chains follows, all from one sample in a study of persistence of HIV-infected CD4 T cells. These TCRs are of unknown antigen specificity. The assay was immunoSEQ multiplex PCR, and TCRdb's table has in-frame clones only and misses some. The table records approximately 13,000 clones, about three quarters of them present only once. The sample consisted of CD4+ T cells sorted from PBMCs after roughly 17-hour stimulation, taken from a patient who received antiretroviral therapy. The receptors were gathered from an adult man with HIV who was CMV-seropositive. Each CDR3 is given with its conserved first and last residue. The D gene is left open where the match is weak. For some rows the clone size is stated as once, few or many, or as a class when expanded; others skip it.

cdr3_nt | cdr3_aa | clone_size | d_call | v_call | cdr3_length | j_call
TGTGCCACCAGTGTCCCAGGGAGCTCCTACAATGAGCAGTTCTTC | CATSVPGSSYNEQFF | - | - | TRBV24-1 | 15 | TRBJ2-1
TGTGCCAGCAGTTTATTCCGTGAGCAGTTCTTC | CASSLFREQFF | - | - | TRBV28 | 11 | TRBJ2-1
TGTGCCAGCAGCTTAGTCGTGGGATTCGCGTACAATGAGCAGTTCTTC | CASSLVVGFAYNEQFF | - | - | TRBV7-2 | 16 | TRBJ2-1
TGTGCCACCAGTGTTTCGGGCACAGATACGCAGTATTTT | CATSVSGTDTQYF | - | - | TRBV24-1 | 13 | TRBJ2-3
TGTGCCAGCAGCGCGGACAGGTCCACTGAAGCTTTCTTT | CASSADRSTEAFF | - | TRBD1 | TRBV7-9 | 13 | TRBJ1-1
TGTGCCAGCAGCCCCGGGGGGGGTGCAGGAAACACCATATATTTT | CASSPGGGAGNTIYF | - | - | TRBV7-9 | 15 | TRBJ1-3
TGTGCCAGCAGCGCGGGAGACGAGCAGTACTTC | CASSAGDEQYF | - | TRBD2 | TRBV12-3/TRBV12-4 | 11 | TRBJ2-7
TGTGCCAGTACCGCATCAGGAAGCTCTGGAAACACCATATATTTT | CASTASGSSGNTIYF | few | - | TRBV19 | 15 | TRBJ1-3
TGTGCCATCGGGACCGGGACAGAGTACAATGAGCAGTTCTTC | CAIGTGTEYNEQFF | - | TRBD1 | TRBV10-3 | 14 | TRBJ2-1
TGTGCCAGCAGTCGTTCGACCGGGAGACTCTACGAGCAGTACTTC | CASSRSTGRLYEQYF | - | - | TRBV6-5 | 15 | TRBJ2-7
TGTGCCAGCAGTTCCCCCCCACTCTACGAGCAGTACTTC | CASSSPPLYEQYF | - | - | TRBV12-3/TRBV12-4 | 13 | TRBJ2-7
TGCGCCAGCAGCTTGGATGGGTTCCCGGGCAATCAGCCCCAGCATTTT | CASSLDGFPGNQPQHF | once | - | TRBV5-1 | 16 | TRBJ1-5
TGCGCCAGCAGTGAGTCGTGGGGAAACAGGGAAACCGGGGAGCTGTTTTTT | CASSESWGNRETGELFF | - | - | TRBV10-2 | 17 | TRBJ2-2
TGTGCCAGCAGCAACCCAGACAGGGTAAACTATGGCTACACCTTC | CASSNPDRVNYGYTF | - | TRBD1 | TRBV6-5 | 15 | TRBJ1-2
TGTGCCAGCAGCCAAGATTTAGGGGCCCAGACCAATGAGCAGTTCTTC | CASSQDLGAQTNEQFF | - | - | TRBV14 | 16 | TRBJ2-1
TGTGCCAGTGGTGGGGACGGTAGCTACGAGCAGTACTTC | CASGGDGSYEQYF | - | - | TRBV12-3/TRBV12-4 | 13 | TRBJ2-7
TGTGCCAGCAGCCCCAGAGGTCCTCTCTCTGGAAACACCATATATTTT | CASSPRGPLSGNTIYF | - | - | TRBV7-2 | 16 | TRBJ1-3
TGTGCCAGCAGCATTACCAGCGGGGGGGCGGTCGAGCAGTACTTC | CASSITSGGAVEQYF | - | TRBD2 | TRBV7-6 | 15 | TRBJ2-7
TGTGCCAGTAGGCTGACAGGGGAACTGGATGGCTACACCTTC | CASRLTGELDGYTF | - | TRBD1 | TRBV19 | 14 | TRBJ1-2
TGTGCCAGTAGTAGACCAGGGCCCACCTACGAGCAGTACTTC | CASSRPGPTYEQYF | once | - | TRBV19 | 14 | TRBJ2-7
TGTGCCAGCAGCCCACTAGCACCGGAATCTCATGAGCAGTTCTTC | CASSPLAPESHEQFF | - | - | TRBV5-6 | 15 | TRBJ2-1
TGTGCCAGCAGTATACAGGGGAACGTCCCTAATCAGCCCCAGCATTTT | CASSIQGNVPNQPQHF | - | TRBD1 | TRBV27 | 16 | TRBJ1-5
TGTGCCAGTAGCGCCGGGGGGGCCAGCGGGGAGCTGTTTTTT | CASSAGGASGELFF | - | TRBD2 | TRBV19 | 14 | TRBJ2-2
TGTGCCAGCACCTACACCGCCCCCCGGAGCACCGGGGAGCTGTTTTTT | CASTYTAPRSTGELFF | - | - | TRBV5-8 | 16 | TRBJ2-2
TGTGCTAGTGGTTTCCGGGGAATACCGGGACTAGCGGGGGGCACCTCCTACGAGCAGTACTTC | CASGFRGIPGLAGGTSYEQYF | - | TRBD2 | TRBV12-5 | 21 | TRBJ2-7
TGTGCCAGCTCACTAAAGACAGGGGGTGAACATGGCTACACCTTC | CASSLKTGGEHGYTF | - | TRBD1 | TRBV18 | 15 | TRBJ1-2
TGTGCCAGCAGCAAAGGCGTAGCGGGGGGCCCTATAAGCACAGATACGCAGTATTTT | CASSKGVAGGPISTDTQYF | - | - | TRBV21-1 | 19 | TRBJ2-3
TGTGCCAGCAGTTCCACCGACCCTCGGGACTATAGGGGGGCCAACACCGGGGAGCTGTTTTTT | CASSSTDPRDYRGANTGELFF | - | - | TRBV28 | 21 | TRBJ2-2
TGTGCCAGCAGCTTATCTGGGGTTGAGGGTGAAGACTATGGCTACACCTTC | CASSLSGVEGEDYGYTF | - | - | TRBV7-9 | 17 | TRBJ1-2
TGTGCCAGCAGTGAAGTTTTGCGAACTAGCACAGATACGCAGTATTTT | CASSEVLRTSTDTQYF | few | - | TRBV6-1 | 16 | TRBJ2-3
TGTGCCAGCAGCTTAGCGCCTGGACAGGGGAATAATTCACCCCTCCACTTT | CASSLAPGQGNNSPLHF | few | TRBD1 | TRBV7-9 | 17 | TRBJ1-6
TGCGCCAGCAGCCAAGTCCAAGCGGGGGGGCCTCTTACCCCCTACGAGCAGTACTTC | CASSQVQAGGPLTPYEQYF | - | TRBD2 | TRBV4-1 | 19 | TRBJ2-7
TGTGCCAGCAGTCAACCCGGGACAGGGCCTTACGAGCAGTACTTC | CASSQPGTGPYEQYF | - | TRBD1 | TRBV27 | 15 | TRBJ2-7
TGCGCCAGCAGCCAGGGGACGGGCATGGAAAAACTGTTTTTT | CASSQGTGMEKLFF | medium-sized | - | TRBV4-1 | 14 | TRBJ1-4
TGTGCCAGCAGCGTCGACAGGGGAAAGGGCTACACCTTC | CASSVDRGKGYTF | once | - | TRBV21-1 | 13 | TRBJ1-2
TGCGCCAGCAGCGGGACTAGCCTGGAGACCCAGTACTTC | CASSGTSLETQYF | - | TRBD2 | TRBV5-1 | 13 | TRBJ2-5